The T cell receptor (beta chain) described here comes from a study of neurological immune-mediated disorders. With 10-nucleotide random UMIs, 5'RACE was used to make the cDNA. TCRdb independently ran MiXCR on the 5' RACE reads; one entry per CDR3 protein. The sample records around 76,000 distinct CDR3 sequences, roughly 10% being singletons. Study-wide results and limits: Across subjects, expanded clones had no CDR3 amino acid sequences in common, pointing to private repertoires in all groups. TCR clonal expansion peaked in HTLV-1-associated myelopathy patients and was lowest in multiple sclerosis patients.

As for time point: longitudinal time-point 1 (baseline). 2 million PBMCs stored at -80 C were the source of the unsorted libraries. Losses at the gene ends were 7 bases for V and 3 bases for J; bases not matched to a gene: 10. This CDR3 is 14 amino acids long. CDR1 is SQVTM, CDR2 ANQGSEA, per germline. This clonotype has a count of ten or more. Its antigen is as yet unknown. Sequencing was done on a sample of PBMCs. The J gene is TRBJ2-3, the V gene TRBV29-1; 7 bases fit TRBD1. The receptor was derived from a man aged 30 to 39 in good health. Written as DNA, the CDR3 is TGCAGCGCCGCCGCCGGGACAGCAACAGATACGCAGTATTTT. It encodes CSAAAGTATDTQYF.